The sample holds one count of the clone carrying this T cell receptor (beta chain). Trimming pared 1 base from V and 0 bases from J, leaving 9 bases between. The CDR3 totals 15 residues. Germline CDR1 SGDLS, CDR2 YYNGEE. The source of the sample is a study of radiation and T cells in renal cell carcinoma. Produced via immunoSEQ multiplex PCR; TCRdb's table is partial and in-frame only. The sample has roughly 170,000 clones; less than 90% are singletons. Regarding time point: blood 4 weeks post-SBRT, at nephrectomy. Stated treatment: 15 Gy SBRT to primary tumor, nephrectomy 4 weeks later. The chain is built from TRBV9 and TRBJ2-3; D is unclear. The specimen was blood, collected from a patient whose treatment included radiotherapy and nephrectomy. This TCR was recovered from a woman aged 50 to 65 with renal cell carcinoma. CDR3 region: CASSVIGLSTDTQYF. CDR3 in DNA: TGTGCCAGCAGCGTAATCGGGCTCAGCACAGATACGCAGTATTTT.